This record looks at one T cell receptor (beta chain) sequence and its context. Its antigen is not identified. This entry comes from a study of T cell responses to AZD1222 COVID-19 vaccine. Findings and limits, study-wide: Two AZD1222 doses significantly raised spike-specific TCR breadth and depth over controls. Among the donors, most were white British and more were female, and clonal diversity was possibly underestimated. Seropositive at baseline were only six AZD1222 recipients. Close to half of spike-specific TCRs reportedly recognize unmutated variant regions.

The CDR3 contains 17 residues. The V gene's germline CDR1 is SGHVS and CDR2 FNYEAQ. The junction had 6 bases not matched to a gene; V was cut back by 5 bases and J by 0 bases. The protocol was immunoSEQ multiplex PCR, while the TCRdb copy is restricted to in-frame clones and leaves out a portion. The sample carries over 95,000 clones, around 88% recorded once. V and J are TRBV7-6 and TRBJ2-6, with TRBD1 identical over 8 bases. The material sequenced was peripheral blood, taken on day 0 of AZD1222 vaccination. This clonotype was obtained from an adult in good health. The CDR3 reads CASSAGQGNSGANVLTF. CDR3 bases: TGTGCCAGCAGCGCAGGACAGGGAAACTCTGGGGCCAACGTCCTGACTTTC.